The sequence of this TCR beta chain was determined in a study of blood T cells in healthy people across ages (dated by TCRdb to the mid-2010s). Broadly, across the study: Template switching captured roughly one uniquely barcoded TCR beta cDNA molecule per two T cells in model experiments. To track age-related changes in TCR beta repertoire diversity, the study relied on deep sequencing normalized with unique cDNA molecular identifiers. The donors were split into four age groups: young (average 16 years), middle-aged (roughly 39), aged (approximately 60) and long-lived (over 80). To avoid experimental bias, donors of different ages were spread randomly across the sequencing lanes. The study analyzed two additional independent replicas of 1 million unique cDNA reads from the same blood draw for two donors, one aged 18 to 30 and one aged 80 or older.

The library was prepared using 5' RACE. Sequencing was performed on an Illumina HiSeq 2500. A second about 7 to 12 cycle PCR used a sample-barcoded 5' primer and a J-beta primer mix. Each TCR beta cDNA molecule received a unique molecular identifier from a template-switch 5' adaptor carrying 12 random nucleotides. Each sample yielded at least 3 million CDR3-containing paired-end reads. All of the RNA was converted into first-strand cDNA using the Mint cDNA synthesis kit, with a TRBC-specific oligonucleotide serving as the primer. Following uracil-DNA glycosylase treatment, a first 18-cycle PCR with universal primers M1SS and BC2_uni_R was performed on all cDNA. The source study handled its data this way. For normalization, 1 million high-quality reads were randomly selected from each sample, with every read carrying a distinct molecular identifier. Instead of being binned into consensus sequences, reads with shared molecular identifiers were discarded. MiTCR, set to a Q25 quality threshold and the strictest error-elimination algorithm, was used for CDR3 identification, clonotype clustering and error correction. A nonparametric unseen species model using Euler transformation provided a lower-bound estimate of total TCR beta diversity. Starting from the raw public reads, TCRdb applied fastp trimming at Q25, assembled clones with MiXCR and retained in-frame beta chains. Identical CDR3 protein sequences are pooled into one entry, listed with their most common genes and DNA. The V and J calls, along with clone size, are taken from TCRdb and not from the paper's own processing. Across this sample there are 1.5 million to 2 million distinct CDR3 sequences, with roughly 50% seen only once. Less than 2.5% of the sample rests with the top ten.

About this clonotype itself: It has no known antigen specificity. Qualities for individual bases were not recorded, and no much larger clone is one base off.

Paper-wide results and their limitations: Total diversity estimates from one million sequenced T cells were considered lower bounds and underestimates. The CMV infection status of donors was not known, potentially confounding age-related changes in expanded clonotypes. Observed TCR beta diversity correlated strongly with the percentage of naive T cells measured by flow cytometry. Observed TCR beta diversity per million T cells fell roughly linearly with age, and a significant reduction was already apparent by age about 38. Compared with the aged group, the long-lived group had more naive CD4+ T cells, fewer expanded clones and increased TCR diversity, a pattern suggesting age selection. Since profiling was done on bulk unsorted PBMCs, naive and antigen-experienced compartments could not be conclusively compared.

The CDR3 runs 16 amino acids, cysteine and phenylalanine included. Of all the DNA, just the CDR3 is kept, 48 bases in frame from base 1. In the germline V gene (reference sequence), CDR1 corresponds to MNHEY and CDR2 to SMNVEV. V and J are truncated by 4 bases and 1 base respectively, leaving an intervening sequence of 14 bases. Systemically healthy Caucasian individuals from Russia, 35 to 40 in total and aged 6 to 90 years, were included as donors. About 9.6 milliliters of peripheral blood were collected from each donor into EDTA-treated Vacutainer tubes. Ficoll-Paque density-gradient centrifugation was used to isolate PBMCs, with at least 6.5 million per sample. Trizol reagent was used to extract total RNA from the PBMCs, yielding at least 5 micrograms per sample. The percentages of naive CD45RAhigh/CD27high T cells were determined by flow cytometry on a PBMC aliquot from every donor.

This TCR was sampled from a woman aged 40 to 49 in good health. Sequencing used blood. The chain couples TRBV27 to TRBJ2-4; TRBD1 might be the D gene, on 6 matching bases. The bases are TGTGCCAGCAGTTGGGACACTAGGGATGCCAAAAACATTCAGTACTTC. This translates into CASSWDTRDAKNIQYF.